This TCR beta chain was sequenced for a study of T-cell memory formation after mild COVID-19. The CDR3 extends over 14 amino acids. Germline lookup yields CDR1 SGHDT and CDR2 YYEEEE. The V gene lost 0 bases and the J gene lost 9 bases, with 13 bases spanning the gap. Using its own MiXCR run on the 5' RACE reads, TCRdb lists one record per CDR3 protein. The data show 250,000 to 300,000 distinct CDR3 sequences, around 15% seen once. This sequence was found in a man aged 18 to 30 who had mild COVID-19 (a few samples of this study predate the infection). Cell type and time point are not known. Sequencing was carried out using PBMCs or a T cell subset sorted from them (not recorded which). The V call is TRBV5-6, the J call TRBJ2-1; no definite D call. In DNA, the CDR3 is TGTGCCAGCAGCTTGGCCGGGCGCAGAGGTGAGCAGTTCTTC. This translates into CASSLAGRRGEQFF.